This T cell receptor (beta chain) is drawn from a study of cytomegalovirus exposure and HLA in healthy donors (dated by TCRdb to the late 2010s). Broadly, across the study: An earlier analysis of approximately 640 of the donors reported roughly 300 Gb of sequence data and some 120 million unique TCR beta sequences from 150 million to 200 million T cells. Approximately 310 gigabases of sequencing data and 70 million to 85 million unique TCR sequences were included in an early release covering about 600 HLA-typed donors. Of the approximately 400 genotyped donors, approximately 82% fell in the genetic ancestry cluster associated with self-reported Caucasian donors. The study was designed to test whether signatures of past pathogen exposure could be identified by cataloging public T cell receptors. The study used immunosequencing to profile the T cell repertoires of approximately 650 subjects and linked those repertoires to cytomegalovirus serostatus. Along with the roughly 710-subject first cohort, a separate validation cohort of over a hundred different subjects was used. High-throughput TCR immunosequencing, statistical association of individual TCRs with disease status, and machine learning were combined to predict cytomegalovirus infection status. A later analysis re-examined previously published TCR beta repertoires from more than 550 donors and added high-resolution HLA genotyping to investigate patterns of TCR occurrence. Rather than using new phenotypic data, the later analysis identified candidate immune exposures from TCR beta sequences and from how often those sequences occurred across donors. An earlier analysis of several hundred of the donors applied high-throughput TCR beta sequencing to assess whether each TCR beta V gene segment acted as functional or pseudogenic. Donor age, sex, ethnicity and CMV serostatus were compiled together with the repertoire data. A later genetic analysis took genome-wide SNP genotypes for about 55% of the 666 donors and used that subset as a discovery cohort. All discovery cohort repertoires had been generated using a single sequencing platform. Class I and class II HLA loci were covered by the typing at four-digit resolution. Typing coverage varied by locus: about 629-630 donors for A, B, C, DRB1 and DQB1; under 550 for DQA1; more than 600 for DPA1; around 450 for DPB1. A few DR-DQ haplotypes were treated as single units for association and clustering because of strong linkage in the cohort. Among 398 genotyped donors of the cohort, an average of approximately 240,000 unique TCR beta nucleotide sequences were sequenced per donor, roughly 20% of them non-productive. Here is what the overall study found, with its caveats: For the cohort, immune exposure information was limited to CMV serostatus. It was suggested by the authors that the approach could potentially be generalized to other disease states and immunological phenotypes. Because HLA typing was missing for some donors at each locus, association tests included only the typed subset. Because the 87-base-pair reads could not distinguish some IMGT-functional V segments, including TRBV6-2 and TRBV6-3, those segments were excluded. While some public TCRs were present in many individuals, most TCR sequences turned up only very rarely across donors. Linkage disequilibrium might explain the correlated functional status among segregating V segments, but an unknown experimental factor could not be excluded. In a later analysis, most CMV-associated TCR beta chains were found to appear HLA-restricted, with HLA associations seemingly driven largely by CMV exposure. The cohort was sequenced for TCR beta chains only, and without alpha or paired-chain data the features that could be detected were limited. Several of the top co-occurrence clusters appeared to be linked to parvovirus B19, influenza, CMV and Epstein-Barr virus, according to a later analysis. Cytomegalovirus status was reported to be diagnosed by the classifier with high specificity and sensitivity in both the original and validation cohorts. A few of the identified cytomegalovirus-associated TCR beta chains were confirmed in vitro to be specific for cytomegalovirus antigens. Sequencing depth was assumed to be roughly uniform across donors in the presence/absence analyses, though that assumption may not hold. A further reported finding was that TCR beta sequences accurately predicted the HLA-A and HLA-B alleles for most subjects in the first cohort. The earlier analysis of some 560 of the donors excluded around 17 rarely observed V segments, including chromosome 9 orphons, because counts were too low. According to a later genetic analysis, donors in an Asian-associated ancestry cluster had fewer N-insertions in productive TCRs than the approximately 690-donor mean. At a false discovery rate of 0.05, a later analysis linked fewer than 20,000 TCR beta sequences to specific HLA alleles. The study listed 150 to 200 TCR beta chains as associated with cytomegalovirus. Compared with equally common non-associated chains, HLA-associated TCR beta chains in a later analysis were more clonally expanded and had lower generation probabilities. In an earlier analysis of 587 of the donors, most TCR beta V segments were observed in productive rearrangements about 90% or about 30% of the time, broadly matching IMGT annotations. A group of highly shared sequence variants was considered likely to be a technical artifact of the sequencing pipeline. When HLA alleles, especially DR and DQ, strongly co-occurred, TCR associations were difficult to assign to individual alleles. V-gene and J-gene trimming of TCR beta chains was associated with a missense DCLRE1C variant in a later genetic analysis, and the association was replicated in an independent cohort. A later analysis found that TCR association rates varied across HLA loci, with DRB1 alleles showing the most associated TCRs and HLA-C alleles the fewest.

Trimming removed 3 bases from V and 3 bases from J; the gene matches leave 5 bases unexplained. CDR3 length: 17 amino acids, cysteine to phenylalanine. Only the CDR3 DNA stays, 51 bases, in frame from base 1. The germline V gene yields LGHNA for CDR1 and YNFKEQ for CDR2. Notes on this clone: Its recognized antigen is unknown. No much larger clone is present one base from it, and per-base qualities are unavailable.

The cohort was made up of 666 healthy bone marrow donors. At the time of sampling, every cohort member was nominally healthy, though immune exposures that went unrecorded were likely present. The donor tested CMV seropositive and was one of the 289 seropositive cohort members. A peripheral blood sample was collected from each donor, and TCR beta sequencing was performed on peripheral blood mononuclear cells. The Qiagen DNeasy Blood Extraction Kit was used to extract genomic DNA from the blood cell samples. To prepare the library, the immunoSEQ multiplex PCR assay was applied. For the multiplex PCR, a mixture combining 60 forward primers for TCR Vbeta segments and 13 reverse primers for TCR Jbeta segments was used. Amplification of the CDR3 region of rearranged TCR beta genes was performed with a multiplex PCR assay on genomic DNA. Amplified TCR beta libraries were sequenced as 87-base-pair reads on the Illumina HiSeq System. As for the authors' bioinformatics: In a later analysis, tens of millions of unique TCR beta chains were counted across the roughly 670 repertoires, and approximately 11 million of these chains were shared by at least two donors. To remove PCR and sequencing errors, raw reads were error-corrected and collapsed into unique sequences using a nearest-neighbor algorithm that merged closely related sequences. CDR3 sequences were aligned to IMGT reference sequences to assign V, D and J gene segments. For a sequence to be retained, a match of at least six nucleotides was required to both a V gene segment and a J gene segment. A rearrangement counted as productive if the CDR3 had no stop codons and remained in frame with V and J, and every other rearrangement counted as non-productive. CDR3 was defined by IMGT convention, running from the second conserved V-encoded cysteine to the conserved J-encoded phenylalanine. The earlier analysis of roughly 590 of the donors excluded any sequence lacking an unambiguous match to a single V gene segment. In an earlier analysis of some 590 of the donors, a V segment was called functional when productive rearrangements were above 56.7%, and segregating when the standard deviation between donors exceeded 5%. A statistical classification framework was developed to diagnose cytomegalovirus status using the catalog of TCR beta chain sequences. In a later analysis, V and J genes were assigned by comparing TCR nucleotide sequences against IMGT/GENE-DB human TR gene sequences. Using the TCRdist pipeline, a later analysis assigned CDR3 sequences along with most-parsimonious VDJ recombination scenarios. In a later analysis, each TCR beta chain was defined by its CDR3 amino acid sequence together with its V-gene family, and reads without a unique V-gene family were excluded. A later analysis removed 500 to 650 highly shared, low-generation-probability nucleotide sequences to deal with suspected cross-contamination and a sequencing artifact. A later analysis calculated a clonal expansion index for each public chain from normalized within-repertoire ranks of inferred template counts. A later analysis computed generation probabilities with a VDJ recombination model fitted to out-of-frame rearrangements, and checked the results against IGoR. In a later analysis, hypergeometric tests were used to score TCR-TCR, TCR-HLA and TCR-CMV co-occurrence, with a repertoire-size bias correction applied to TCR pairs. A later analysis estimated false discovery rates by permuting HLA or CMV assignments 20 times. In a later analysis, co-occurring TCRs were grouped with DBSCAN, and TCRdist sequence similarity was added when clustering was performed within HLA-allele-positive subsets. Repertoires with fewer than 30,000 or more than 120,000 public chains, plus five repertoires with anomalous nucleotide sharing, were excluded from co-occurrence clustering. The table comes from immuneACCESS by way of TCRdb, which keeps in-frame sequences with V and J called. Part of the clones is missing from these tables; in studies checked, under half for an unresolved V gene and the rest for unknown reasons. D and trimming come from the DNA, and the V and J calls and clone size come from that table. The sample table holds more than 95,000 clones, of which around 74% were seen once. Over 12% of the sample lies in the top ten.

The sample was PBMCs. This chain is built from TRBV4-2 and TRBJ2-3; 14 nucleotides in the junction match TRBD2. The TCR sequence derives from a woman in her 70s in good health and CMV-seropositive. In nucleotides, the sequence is TGTGCCAGCAGCCAGGGACTAGCGGGAGAGGTGACAGATACGCAGTATTTT. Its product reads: CASSQGLAGEVTDTQYF.